The present T cell receptor beta chain was sequenced within a study of blood T cell repertoires in COVID-19. As processed by the authors: Amplification with reference gene primers provided the estimates of nucleated cell counts. Some clones are missing from TCRdb's copy, which holds only in-frame ones; the method was immunoSEQ multiplex PCR. Clone size and V and J calls were adopted from that table, with D and trimming inferred from the DNA. Among about 440,000 clones listed, around nine tenths were seen once. Participant age was roughly 18 to 89 years, and participants resided in roughly 24 US areas. This receptor was taken from a young woman with acute COVID-19. Sequenced material: PBMCs or T cells enriched from blood (not recorded which).

CDR3 DNA: TGTGCCAGCAGCTTACCCCTAGGTTCTGGCGACTCCTACAATGAGCAGTTCTTC. It is translated as CASSLPLGSGDSYNEQFF. V usage is TRBV7-9 and J usage is TRBJ2-1; D ambiguous. V shed 2 bases and J shed 0 bases, with 17 bases lying between them. CDR1 and CDR2 from the germline V gene are SEHNR and FQNEAQ (reference sequence). The CDR3 runs to 18 residues. Variable domain in full (rest from reference TRBV7-9 and TRBJ2-1): DTGVSQNPRHKITKRGQNVTFRCDPISEHNRLYWYRQTLGQGPEFLTYFQNEAQLEKSRLLSDRFSAERPKGSFSTLEIQRTEQGDSAMYLCASSLPLGSGDSYNEQFFGPGTRLTVL.